This T cell receptor beta chain derives from a study of CD8+ T cells in alopecia areata. Study-wide points: Normal scalp showed lower clonality than lesional scalp, especially alopecia totalis/universalis. The treated group had a single nonresponder, limiting CD8+ expansion-response conclusions. Scalp clonality, together with expanded CD8+ clones among the top 100, fell significantly with tofacitinib. Throughout tofacitinib, many expanded lesional clones continued to persist in scalp and blood.

The treatment was: oral pan-JAK inhibitor, 5-10 mg twice daily. As regards this clone: The antigen is undetermined.

Sequencing used cDNA as its template, made by extracting RNA and reverse transcribing it. Some clones are missing from TCRdb's copy, which holds only in-frame ones; the method was immunoSEQ multiplex PCR. The table shows 95,000 to 120,000 clones, with approximately 55% occurring only once. V gave up 3 bases and J gave up 3 bases, with 15 bases separating them. The CDR3 length is 14 residues. Germline V gene lookup returns CDR1 SQVTM and CDR2 ANQGSEA. Sequencing was performed on CD4+ T cells sorted from blood, taken at week 24, from a patient treated with tofacitinib. The rearrangement links TRBV29-1 to TRBJ2-7; D is undetermined. This clonotype was sampled from a human donor with alopecia areata. This CDR3 is CSVDAKGPGYEQYF. DNA for the CDR3: TGCAGCGTTGATGCTAAGGGTCCCGGCTACGAGCAGTACTTC.